This record concerns one TCR beta chain sequence. Its antigen is not identified. Germline CDR1 ENHRY, CDR2 SYGVKD. CDR3 size: 16 residues. V lost 0 bases to trimming and J lost 5 bases, with 15 bases between them. The data originate from a study of blood T cells in healthy people across ages. Overall study results and limits: Long-lived donors had more naive CD4+ cells and higher diversity than aged donors. Changes in expanded clonotypes were possibly confounded, as the CMV status of donors was unknown.

Healthy Caucasians from Russia aged 6 to 90 served as donors. A sample-barcoded 5' primer and a J-beta primer mix were used in a second PCR of roughly 7 to 11 cycles. Each cDNA molecule was tagged by a template-switch adaptor with 12 random nucleotides. One entry per CDR3 protein results from TCRdb running MiXCR on the 5' RACE reads. The top ten clones hold roughly 8.2% of a sample with 1.5 million to 2 million distinct CDR3 sequences, roughly 28% of them seen once. The J gene is TRBJ2-3, the V gene TRBV10-3; maybe TRBD2 (6 bases). This clonotype was sampled from a woman under 40 in good health. Sequenced: blood. CDR3 sequence (DNA): TGTGCCATCAGTGAGTCGAGCACGGGAGCGGGAGATACGCAGTATTTT. Amino acids: CAISESSTGAGDTQYF.